These T cell receptor beta chains were read from a single sample in a study of cytomegalovirus exposure and HLA in healthy donors. Produced via immunoSEQ multiplex PCR; TCRdb's table is partial and in-frame only. The sample lists 150,000 to 200,000 clones, around 86% seen once, with about 4% in the top ten. The sequenced sample consisted of PBMCs. Every receptor here comes from a man in his fifties in good health and CMV-seropositive. CDR3s include the opening cysteine and the closing phenylalanine or tryptophan. A D gene is named only where the DNA matches it firmly. The size field is filled for only some rows; it gives once, few, many or a size class.

d_call j_call clone_size v_call cdr3_nt cdr3_aa
TRBD2 TRBJ2-7 NA TRBV5-4 TGTGCCAGCAGCAAAGGGACTAGCGGGGGTTACGAGCAGTACTTC CASSKGTSGGYEQYF
NA TRBJ2-5 NA TRBV9 TGTGCCAGCAGCGTACAGGGGGGTGTTGGTGAGACCCAGTACTTC CASSVQGGVGETQYF
NA TRBJ1-5 NA TRBV28 TGTGCCAGCAGTCCGCTAATGCAGCCCCAGCATTTT CASSPLMQPQHF
TRBD1 TRBJ1-1 NA TRBV19 TGTGCCAGCCGTACAGGGGAGTGGGGCACTGAAGCTTTCTTT CASRTGEWGTEAFF
NA TRBJ1-5 once TRBV28 TGTGCCAGCAGCTCCTGGGGGGATCAGCCCCAGCATTTT CASSSWGDQPQHF
TRBD1 TRBJ2-3 NA TRBV18 TGTGCCAGCTCACCTTTACTGACAGGGGGCAATACGCAGTATTTT CASSPLLTGGNTQYF
NA TRBJ1-2 NA TRBV20-1 TGCAGTGCTAGAGACAGGGTCGGCTACACCTTC CSARDRVGYTF
TRBD2 TRBJ2-1 NA TRBV15 TGTGCCACCAGCAGAGATGGCGGGGGGCCCTACAATGAGCAGTTCTTC CATSRDGGGPYNEQFF
TRBD1 TRBJ2-2 few TRBV6-1 TGTGCCAGCAGTGAAGCTAGGACAGGCGGCAGGGTGCTGTTTTTT CASSEARTGGRVLFF
NA TRBJ2-2 NA TRBV4-1 TGCGCCAGCAGCCAGGTCACACCGGGGGAGCTGTTTTTT CASSQVTPGELFF
TRBD1 TRBJ1-2 few TRBV5-4 TGTGCCAGCAGCTTCACAGGGGTCCAGTGGGGCTACACCTTC CASSFTGVQWGYTF
NA TRBJ1-2 NA TRBV6-5 TGTGCCAGCAGTGCGGACAGAGGGGGCTACACCTTC CASSADRGGYTF
NA TRBJ1-5 NA TRBV27 TGTGCCAGCAGTTTACGAGGAGTCTATAGCAATCAGCCCCAGCATTTT CASSLRGVYSNQPQHF
NA TRBJ2-5 NA TRBV1 TGCACCAGCGGACCTCAGGGGGCTACCCAAGAGACCCAGTACTTC CTSGPQGATQETQYF
NA TRBJ2-5 NA TRBV5-1 TGCGCCAGCAGCGCCGCTAGCGAACAAGAGACCCAGTACTTC CASSAASEQETQYF
NA TRBJ2-3 NA TRBV30 TGTGCCTGGAGTGCACTAACAACCAGAAGACAGAGGAGTCCCACAGATACGCAGTATTTT CAWSALTTRRQRSPTDTQYF
NA TRBJ1-4 once TRBV5-4 TGTGCCAGCAGCTTACTGAATGAAAAACTGTTTTTT CASSLLNEKLFF
NA TRBJ1-4 few TRBV7-8 TGTGCCAGCAGCCCGCTCCCCCAGGGCGCAACTAATGAAAAACTGTTTTTT CASSPLPQGATNEKLFF
NA TRBJ1-1 NA TRBV30 TGTGCCTGGGAACAGGGTCCCGTCACTGAAGCTTTCTTT CAWEQGPVTEAFF
NA TRBJ2-3 NA TRBV7-9 TGTGCCAGCAGCTTTGGTGCAGGGGCTAGCACAGATACGCAGTATTTT CASSFGAGASTDTQYF
NA TRBJ1-1 NA TRBV6-1 TGTGCCAGCAGTGAAAGGGGCAGGGCCGCTTTAGCTTTCTTT CASSERGRAALAFF
NA TRBJ2-1 NA TRBV5-1 TGCGCCAGCAGCAGACTGGCCAGTGGGAATGAGCAGTTCTTC CASSRLASGNEQFF
TRBD1 TRBJ2-7 NA TRBV5-1 TGCGCCAGCAGCTTGGTAGGGACAGAGCACTACGAGCAGTACTTC CASSLVGTEHYEQYF
TRBD1 TRBJ2-1 NA TRBV5-4 TGTGCCAGCAGCCGACAGGGGGCTGTCGTCTACAATGAGCAGTTCTTC CASSRQGAVVYNEQFF
NA TRBJ1-2 NA TRBV29-1 TGCAGCGTCCCCTCCCCCTATGGCTACACCTTC CSVPSPYGYTF
NA TRBJ1-1 NA TRBV7-9 TGTGCCAGCAGCTTATTCGAGGGGGTGAACACTGAAGCTTTCTTT CASSLFEGVNTEAFF
TRBD2 TRBJ2-3 NA TRBV6-1 TGTGCCAGCAGTGAAAAGCGGGGGCACACAGATACGCAGTATTTT CASSEKRGHTDTQYF
NA TRBJ2-7 NA TRBV11-2 TGTGCCAGCAGCTTAGAATGGGGAAGACAGAAATACGAGCAGTACTTC CASSLEWGRQKYEQYF
NA TRBJ1-1 NA TRBV7-2 TGTGCCAGCAGCATGAACAAGGAGGAAGCTTTCTTT CASSMNKEEAFF
TRBD2 TRBJ2-1 NA TRBV28 TGTGCCAGCAGTTCGTTAGCGGGACAAGGGAGGGATGAGCAGTTCTTC CASSSLAGQGRDEQFF
NA TRBJ2-7 NA TRBV7-9 TGTGCCAGCAGCCGCCTCGACTTCCGCTCCTACGAGCAGTACTTC CASSRLDFRSYEQYF
NA TRBJ1-6 NA TRBV28 TGTGCCAGCAGTTTGGCGCAGGGGAGCTCCTATAATTCACCCCTCCACTTT CASSLAQGSSYNSPLHF
NA TRBJ1-6 once TRBV6-5 TGTGCCAGCAGTTCCCAGGGGAGTTTCAATTCACCCCTCCACTTT CASSSQGSFNSPLHF
NA TRBJ1-5 NA TRBV27 TGTGCCAGCAGAAAACAGGGCTACAATCAGCCCCAGCATTTT CASRKQGYNQPQHF
NA TRBJ1-1 few TRBV5-1 TGCGCCAGCAGCACCGGCTGGGGGCTCGACGACACTGAAGCTTTCTTT CASSTGWGLDDTEAFF
NA TRBJ1-5 NA TRBV30 TGTGCCTGGAGTGTTTCGGGCAATCAGCCCCAGCATTTT CAWSVSGNQPQHF
NA TRBJ1-1 NA TRBV11-2 TGTGCCAGCAGCTTAGATGGCAGTTTTGGGCCCGAAGCTTTCTTT CASSLDGSFGPEAFF
TRBD1 TRBJ2-1 NA TRBV11-2 TGTGCCAGCAGCACTCGGACAGGGGAGGAGTTCTTC CASSTRTGEEFF